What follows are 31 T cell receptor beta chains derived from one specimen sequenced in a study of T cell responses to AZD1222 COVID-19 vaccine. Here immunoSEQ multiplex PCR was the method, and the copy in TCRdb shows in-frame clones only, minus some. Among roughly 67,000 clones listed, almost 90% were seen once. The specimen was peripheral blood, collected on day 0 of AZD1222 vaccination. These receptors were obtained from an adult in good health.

The CDR3 reads CASSQEKRDTDTQYF. Written as DNA, the CDR3 is TGCGCCAGCAGCCAAGAAAAGCGGGATACTGATACGCAGTATTTT. V and J are TRBV4-3 and TRBJ2-3; 7 bases line up with TRBD2. This CDR3 region has 15 residues. The ends lost 0 bases at V and 6 bases at J; junction bases unmatched: 6. Germline CDR1 is LGHNA and CDR2 is YSLEER.

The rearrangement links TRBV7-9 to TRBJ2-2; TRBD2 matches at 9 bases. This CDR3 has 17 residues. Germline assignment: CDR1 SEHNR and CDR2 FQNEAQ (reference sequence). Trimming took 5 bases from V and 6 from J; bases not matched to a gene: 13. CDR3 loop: CASSPSTVAGGPGELFF. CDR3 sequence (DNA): TGTGCCAGCAGCCCCAGTACCGTTGCGGGAGGGCCCGGGGAGCTGTTTTTT.

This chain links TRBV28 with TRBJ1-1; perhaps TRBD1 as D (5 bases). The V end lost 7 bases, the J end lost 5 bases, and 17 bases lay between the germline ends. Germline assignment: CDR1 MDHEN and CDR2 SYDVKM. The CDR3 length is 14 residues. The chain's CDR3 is CASTFGRAGTEAFF. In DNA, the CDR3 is TGTGCCAGCACCTTTGGCAGGGCAGGGACTGAAGCTTTCTTT.

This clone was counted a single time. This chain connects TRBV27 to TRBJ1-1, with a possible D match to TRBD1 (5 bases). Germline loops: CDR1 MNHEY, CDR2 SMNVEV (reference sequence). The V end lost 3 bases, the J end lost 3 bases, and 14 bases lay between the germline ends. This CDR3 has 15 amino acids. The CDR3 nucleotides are TGTGCCAGCAGTTTGCAGGTGGGGCGGGACACTGAAGCTTTCTTT. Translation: CASSLQVGRDTEAFF.

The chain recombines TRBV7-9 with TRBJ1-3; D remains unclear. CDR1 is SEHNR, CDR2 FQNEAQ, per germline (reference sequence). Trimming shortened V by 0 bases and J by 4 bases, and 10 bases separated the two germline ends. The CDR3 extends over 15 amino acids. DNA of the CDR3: TGTGCCAGCAGCTTAGCAGCGGCAGGCGGAAACACCATATATTTT. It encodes CASSLAAAGGNTIYF.

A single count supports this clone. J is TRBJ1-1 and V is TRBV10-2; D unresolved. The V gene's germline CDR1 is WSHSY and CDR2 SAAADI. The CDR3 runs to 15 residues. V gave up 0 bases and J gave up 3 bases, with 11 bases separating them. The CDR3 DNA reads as TGCGCCAGCAGTGAGTCTCGGTACGGGGACACTGAAGCTTTCTTT. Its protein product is CASSESRYGDTEAFF.

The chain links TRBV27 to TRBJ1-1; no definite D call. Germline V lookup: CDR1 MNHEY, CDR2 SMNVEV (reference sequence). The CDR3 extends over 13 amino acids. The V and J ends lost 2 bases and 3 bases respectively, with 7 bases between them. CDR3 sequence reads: CASSLGPDTEAFF. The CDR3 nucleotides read TGTGCCAGCAGTTTAGGGCCCGACACTGAAGCTTTCTTT.

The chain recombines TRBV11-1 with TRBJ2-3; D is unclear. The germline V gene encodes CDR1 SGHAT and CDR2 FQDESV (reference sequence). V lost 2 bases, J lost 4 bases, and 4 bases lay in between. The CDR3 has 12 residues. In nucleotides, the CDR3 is TGTGCCAGCAGCTTAAATCCAGATACGCAGTATTTT. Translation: CASSLNPDTQYF.

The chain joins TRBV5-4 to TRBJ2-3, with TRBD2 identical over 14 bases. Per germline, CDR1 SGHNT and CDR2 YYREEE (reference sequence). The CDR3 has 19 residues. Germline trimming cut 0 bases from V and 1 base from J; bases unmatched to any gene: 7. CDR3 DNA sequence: TGTGCCAGCAGCTTGGGGGGACTAGCGGGAGAGTCAGGCACAGATACGCAGTATTTT. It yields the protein CASSLGGLAGESGTDTQYF.

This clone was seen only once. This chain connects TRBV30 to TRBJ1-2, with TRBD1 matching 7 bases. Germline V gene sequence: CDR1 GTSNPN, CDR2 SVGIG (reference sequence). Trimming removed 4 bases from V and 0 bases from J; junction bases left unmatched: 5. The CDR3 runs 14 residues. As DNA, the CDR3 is TGTGCCTGGACACCGGGACAGCCTAACTATGGCTACACCTTC. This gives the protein CAWTPGQPNYGYTF.

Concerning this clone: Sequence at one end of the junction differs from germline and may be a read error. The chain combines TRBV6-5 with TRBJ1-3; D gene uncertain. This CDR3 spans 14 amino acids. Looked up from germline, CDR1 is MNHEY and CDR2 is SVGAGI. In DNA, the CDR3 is TGTGCCAGCTGTTACGACGACTCTGGAAACACCATATATTTT. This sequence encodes CASCYDDSGNTIYF.

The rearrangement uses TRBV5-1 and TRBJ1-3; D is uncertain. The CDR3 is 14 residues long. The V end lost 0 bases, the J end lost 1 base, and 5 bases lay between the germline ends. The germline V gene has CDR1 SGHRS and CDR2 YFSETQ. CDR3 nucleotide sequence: TGCGCCAGCAGCTTGGGTTCTTCTGGAAACACCATATATTTT. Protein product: CASSLGSSGNTIYF. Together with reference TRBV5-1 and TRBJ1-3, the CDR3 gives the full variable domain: KAGVTQTPRYLIKTRGQQVTLSCSPISGHRSVSWYQQTPGQGLQFLFEYFSETQRNKGNFPGRFSGRQFSNSRSEMNVSTLELGDSALYLCASSLGSSGNTIYFGEGSWLTVV.

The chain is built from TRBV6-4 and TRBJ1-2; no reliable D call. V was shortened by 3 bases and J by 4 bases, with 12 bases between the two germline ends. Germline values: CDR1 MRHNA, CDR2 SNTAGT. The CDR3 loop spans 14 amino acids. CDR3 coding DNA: TGTGCCAGCAGTGAAGGGAGTTTCGGCTATGGCTACACCTTC. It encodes CASSEGSFGYGYTF.

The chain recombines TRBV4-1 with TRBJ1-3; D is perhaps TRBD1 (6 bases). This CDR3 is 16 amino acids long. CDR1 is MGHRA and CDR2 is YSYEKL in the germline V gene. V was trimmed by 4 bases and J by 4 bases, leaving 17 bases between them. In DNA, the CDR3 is TGCGCCAGCAGCCTCGAGGGGGGGCTTGGCGGAAACACCATATATTTT. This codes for CASSLEGGLGGNTIYF.

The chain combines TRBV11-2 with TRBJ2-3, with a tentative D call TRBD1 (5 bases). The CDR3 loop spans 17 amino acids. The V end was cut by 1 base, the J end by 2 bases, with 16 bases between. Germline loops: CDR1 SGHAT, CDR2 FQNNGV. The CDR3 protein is CASSLVGWGRTTDTQYF. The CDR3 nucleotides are TGTGCCAGCAGCTTAGTAGGTTGGGGCAGAACCACAGATACGCAGTATTTT.

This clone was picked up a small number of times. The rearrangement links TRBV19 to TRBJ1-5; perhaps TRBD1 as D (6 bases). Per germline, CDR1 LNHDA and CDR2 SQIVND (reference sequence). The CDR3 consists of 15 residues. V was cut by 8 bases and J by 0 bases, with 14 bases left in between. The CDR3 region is CASAENRVSNQPQHF. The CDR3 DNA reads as TGTGCCAGTGCCGAAAACAGGGTTAGCAATCAGCCCCAGCATTTT.

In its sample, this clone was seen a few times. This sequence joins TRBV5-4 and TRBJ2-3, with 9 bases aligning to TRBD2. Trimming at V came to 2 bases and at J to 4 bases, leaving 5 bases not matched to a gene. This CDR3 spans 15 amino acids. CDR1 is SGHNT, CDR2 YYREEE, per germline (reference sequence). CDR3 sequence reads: CASSLGGRGSDTQYF. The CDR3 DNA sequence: TGTGCCAGCAGCTTAGGCGGGAGGGGGTCAGATACGCAGTATTTT.

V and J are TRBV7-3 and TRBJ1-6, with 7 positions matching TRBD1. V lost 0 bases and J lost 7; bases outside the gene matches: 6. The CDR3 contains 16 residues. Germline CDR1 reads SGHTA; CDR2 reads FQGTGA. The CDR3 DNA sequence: TGTGCCAGCAGCTTAACCAGTACAGGGGTGAATTCACCCCTCCACTTT. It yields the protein CASSLTSTGVNSPLHF.

DNA for the CDR3: TGTGCCAGCAGTTCGACAGCCCGAACGCCTGAAGCTTTCTTT. It is translated as CASSSTARTPEAFF. The chain joins TRBV6-5 to TRBJ1-1; weak D call: TRBD1 (5 bases). Trimming shortened V by 4 bases and J by 6 bases, and 15 bases separated the two germline ends. Germline CDR1 is MNHEY and CDR2 is SVGAGI. This CDR3 comprises 14 residues.

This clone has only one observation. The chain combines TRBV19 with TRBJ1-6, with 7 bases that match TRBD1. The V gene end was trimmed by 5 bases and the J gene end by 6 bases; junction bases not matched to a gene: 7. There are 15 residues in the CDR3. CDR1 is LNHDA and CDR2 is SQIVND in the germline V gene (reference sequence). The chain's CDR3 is CASSPEGAVNSPLHF. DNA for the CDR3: TGTGCCAGTAGTCCGGAGGGGGCCGTTAATTCACCCCTCCACTTT.

CDR3 sequence reads: CASSGQGALSNTIYF. The CDR3 region has the DNA TGTGCCAGCTCTGGACAGGGGGCCCTTTCAAACACCATATATTTT. V usage is TRBV18 and J usage is TRBJ1-3; 11 nucleotides line up with TRBD1. The germline V gene has CDR1 KGHSH and CDR2 LQKENI. The J segment lost 6 bases and the V segment lost 6 bases, leaving 7 bases of the junction unmatched. The CDR3 is made up of 15 amino acids.

The CDR3 protein is CASSLRGQPEAFF. The CDR3 region has the DNA TGTGCCAGCAGCCTCCGCGGACAGCCTGAAGCTTTCTTT. This chain connects TRBV5-4 to TRBJ1-1; a possible D gene is TRBD1 (6 bases). The CDR3 has 13 residues. Germline values: CDR1 SGHNT, CDR2 YYREEE (reference sequence). V dropped 4 bases and J dropped 6 bases, with 13 bases sitting between them.

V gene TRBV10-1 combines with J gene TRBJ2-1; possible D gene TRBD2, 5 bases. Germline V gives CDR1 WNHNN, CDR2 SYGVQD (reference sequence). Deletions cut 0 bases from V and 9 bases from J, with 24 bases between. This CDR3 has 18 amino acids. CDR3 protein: CASSESVSRGSWGSEQFF. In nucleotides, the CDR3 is TGCGCCAGCAGTGAGTCCGTTTCTCGTGGGAGCTGGGGTAGTGAGCAGTTCTTC.

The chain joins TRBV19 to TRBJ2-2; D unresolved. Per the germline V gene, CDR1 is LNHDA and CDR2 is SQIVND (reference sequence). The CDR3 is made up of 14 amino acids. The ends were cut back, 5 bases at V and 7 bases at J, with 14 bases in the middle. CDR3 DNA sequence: TGTGCCAGTAGTGCACCAACGTTGATCGGGGAGCTGTTTTTT. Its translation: CASSAPTLIGELFF.

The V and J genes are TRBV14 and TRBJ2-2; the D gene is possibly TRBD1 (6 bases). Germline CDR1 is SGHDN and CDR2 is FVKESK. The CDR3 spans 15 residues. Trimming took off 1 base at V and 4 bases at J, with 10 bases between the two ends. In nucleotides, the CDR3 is TGTGCCAGCAGCCAAGTAGGGACACTCACCGGGGAGCTGTTTTTT. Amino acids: CASSQVGTLTGELFF.

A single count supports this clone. The CDR3 DNA sequence: TGTGCCAGCAGCCAGCGGGAGTCTTACAATGAGCAGTTCTTC. Protein: CASSQRESYNEQFF. The chain uses TRBV27 and TRBJ2-1; 8 positions agree with TRBD2. This CDR3 region has 14 residues. The germline V gene encodes CDR1 MNHEY and CDR2 SMNVEV (reference sequence). J gave up 4 bases and V 6 bases, and 5 bases lay outside the gene matches.

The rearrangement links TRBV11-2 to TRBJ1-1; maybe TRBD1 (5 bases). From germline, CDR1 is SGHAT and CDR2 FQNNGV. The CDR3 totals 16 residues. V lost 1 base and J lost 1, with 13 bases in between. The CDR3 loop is CASSLVWGQKNTEAFF. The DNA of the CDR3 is TGTGCCAGCAGCTTAGTCTGGGGCCAAAAGAACACTGAAGCTTTCTTT.

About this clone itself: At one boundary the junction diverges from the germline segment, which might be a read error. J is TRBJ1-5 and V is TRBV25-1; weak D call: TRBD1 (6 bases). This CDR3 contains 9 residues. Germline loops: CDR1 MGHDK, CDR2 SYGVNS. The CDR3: CASSPGHLF. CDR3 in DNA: TGTGCCAGCAGCCCGGGACACTTATTT. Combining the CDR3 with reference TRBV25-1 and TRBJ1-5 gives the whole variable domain EADIYQTPRYLVIGTGKKITLECSQTMGHDKMYWYQQDPGMELHLIHYSYGVNSTEKGDLSSESTVSRIRTEHFPLTLESARPSHTSQYLCASSPGHLFGDGTRLSIL.

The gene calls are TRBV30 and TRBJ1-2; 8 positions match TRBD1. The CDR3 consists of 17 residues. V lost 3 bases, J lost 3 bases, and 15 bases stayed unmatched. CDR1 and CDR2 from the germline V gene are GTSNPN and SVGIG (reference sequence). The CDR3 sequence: CAWSARDRYTTDYGYTF. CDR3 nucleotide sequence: TGTGCCTGGAGCGCCCGGGACAGGTATACAACGGACTATGGCTACACCTTC.

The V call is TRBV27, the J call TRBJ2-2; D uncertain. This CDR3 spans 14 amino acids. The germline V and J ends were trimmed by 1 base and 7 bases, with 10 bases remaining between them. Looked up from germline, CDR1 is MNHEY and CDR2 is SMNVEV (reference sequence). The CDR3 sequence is CASSLLGRGGELFF. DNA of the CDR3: TGTGCCAGCAGTTTATTAGGGCGCGGCGGGGAGCTGTTTTTT.

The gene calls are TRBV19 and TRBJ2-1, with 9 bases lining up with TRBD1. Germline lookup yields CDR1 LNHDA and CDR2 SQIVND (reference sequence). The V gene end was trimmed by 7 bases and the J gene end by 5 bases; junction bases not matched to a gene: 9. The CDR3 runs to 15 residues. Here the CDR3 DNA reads TGTGCCAGTACCCTAGGACAGGGGAACCACAATGAGCAGTTCTTC. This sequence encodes CASTLGQGNHNEQFF.